This T cell receptor (beta chain) originates from a study of blood T cell repertoires in COVID-19. Background on the study: Acute and convalescent COVID-19 samples came from the United States, Italy and Spain. T cells, B-cell-depleted T cells, or PBMCs supplied cDNA or gDNA.

This CDR3 region has 14 residues. The V and J ends lost 3 bases and 4 bases respectively, with 12 bases between them. Germline values: CDR1 MDHEN, CDR2 SYDVKM. Authors' data handling: Cell counts per sample came from amplifying reference gene primers. Here immunoSEQ multiplex PCR was the method, and the copy in TCRdb shows in-frame clones only, minus some. The V and J calls and clone size come from that table; D and trimming were worked out from the DNA. The table has 200,000 to 250,000 clones, about four fifths seen once. The sequenced material came from peripheral blood. This sequence originates from a woman aged 18-29 years with acute or convalescent COVID-19. The chain is built from TRBV28 and TRBJ1-2; D call uncertain. The CDR3 region has the DNA TGTGCCAGCAGTTTCTCCTCCAGGTTCTATGGCTACACCTTC. Translating it yields CASSFSSRFYGYTF.